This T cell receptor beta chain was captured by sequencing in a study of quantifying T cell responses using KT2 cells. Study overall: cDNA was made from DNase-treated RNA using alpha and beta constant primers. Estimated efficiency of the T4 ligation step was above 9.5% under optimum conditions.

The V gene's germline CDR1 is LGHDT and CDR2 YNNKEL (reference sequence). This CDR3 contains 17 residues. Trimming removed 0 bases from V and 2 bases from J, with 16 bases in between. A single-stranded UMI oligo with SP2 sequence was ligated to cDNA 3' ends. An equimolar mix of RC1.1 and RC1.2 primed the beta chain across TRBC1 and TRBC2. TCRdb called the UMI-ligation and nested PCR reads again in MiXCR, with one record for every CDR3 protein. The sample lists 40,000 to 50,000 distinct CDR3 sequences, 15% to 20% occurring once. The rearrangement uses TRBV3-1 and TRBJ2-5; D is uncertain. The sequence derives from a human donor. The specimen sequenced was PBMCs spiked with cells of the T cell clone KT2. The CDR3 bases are TGTGCCAGCAGCCAAGAGTGGTCGCAAGCTCGACAAGAGACCCAGTACTTC. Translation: CASSQEWSQARQETQYF.